One sample yielded the 26 T cell receptor beta chains listed below, sequenced in a study of blood T cells in healthy people across ages. Sample-barcoded 5' priming and a J-beta primer mix drove a second PCR of roughly 7 to 11 cycles. One entry per CDR3 protein results from TCRdb running MiXCR on the 5' RACE reads. The sample records just under 900,000 distinct CDR3 sequences, 29% being singletons. Sequencing was performed on blood. The source is a woman aged 80 or older in good health.

A remark on this clonotype: A clone one base away is much larger, so this may be a read error. The missing conserved phenylalanine or tryptophan at the end of this CDR3 makes a read error likely. This chain joins TRBV4-3 and TRBJ2-5; 10 nucleotides agree with TRBD1. The J call may be wrong; the DNA end is better matched by TRBJ2-7. The CDR3 spans 15 residues. Germline CDR1 and CDR2: LGHNA and YSLEER. CDR3 region: CASSQAGQGSYEQYC. As DNA, the CDR3 is TGCGCCAGCAGCCAAGCGGGACAGGGGTCTTACGAGCAGTACTGC.

In this sample, this clonotype turned up many times. This sequence joins TRBV18 and TRBJ2-1; 8 bases are a match to TRBD1. The CDR3 totals 15 residues. V was pared by 3 bases and J by 7 bases, with 8 bases of the junction left unmatched. Germline V gene data show CDR1 as KGHSH and CDR2 as LQKENI. CDR3 nucleotide sequence: TGTGCCAGCTCACCCCGCCAGGGGGCTGGAAATGAGCAGTTCTTC. Protein product: CASSPRQGAGNEQFF.

This chain uses TRBV6-6 with TRBJ1-4; the D is unclear. CDR1 MNHNY and CDR2 SVGAGI come from the germline V gene (reference sequence). The V end lost 4 bases, the J end lost 10 bases, and 13 bases lay between the germline ends. The CDR3 covers 13 residues. The chain's CDR3 is CASSFQSAGKLFF. The CDR3 bases are TGTGCCAGCAGTTTTCAATCCGCGGGAAAACTGTTTTTT.

The chain is built from TRBV12-3 or TRBV12-4 and TRBJ2-7, with a weak D call TRBD1 (5 bases). V lost 6 bases, J lost 2 bases, and 11 bases lay in between. This CDR3 is built from 13 residues. Written as DNA, the CDR3 is TGTGCCAGCAGACCGACAGCCACCTACGAGCAGTACTTC. It is translated as CASRPTATYEQYF.

This clonotype appeared a few times. The chain recombines TRBV7-9 with TRBJ1-2; 7 bases align to TRBD1. This CDR3 has 13 amino acids. CDR1 is SEHNR and CDR2 is FQNEAQ in the germline V gene (reference sequence). V was clipped by 2 bases and J by 10 bases; unmatched bases: 7. CDR3 protein: CASSLIGQVDYTF. DNA of the CDR3: TGTGCCAGCAGCTTAATCGGACAGGTTGACTACACCTTC. Variable domain in full (rest from reference TRBV7-9 and TRBJ1-2): DTGVSQNPRHKITKRGQNVTFRCDPISEHNRLYWYRQTLGQGPEFLTYFQNEAQLEKSRLLSDRFSAERPKGSFSTLEIQRTEQGDSAMYLCASSLIGQVDYTFGSGTRLTVV.

In its sample, this clonotype was seen a few times. The chain is built from TRBV6-2 or TRBV6-3 and TRBJ2-3, with D possibly matching TRBD2 (6 bases). V lost 5 bases and J 2 bases, leaving 17 bases between the germline ends. Germline V gives CDR1 MNHEY, CDR2 SVGEGT. The CDR3 is 16 amino acids. This chain's CDR3 is CASSLGGTRNTDTQYF. The CDR3, as DNA: TGTGCCAGCAGTCTGGGCGGGACGCGTAACACAGATACGCAGTATTTT.

This clonotype was seen at least ten times. This sequence joins TRBV7-9 and TRBJ2-1; the D is unclear. Trimming pared 6 bases from V and 4 bases from J, leaving 10 bases between. Looked up from germline, CDR1 is SEHNR and CDR2 is FQNEAQ (reference sequence). The CDR3 is 13 amino acids. CDR3 in amino acids: CASRSDGYNEQFF. CDR3 DNA sequence: TGTGCCAGCAGGTCGGACGGATACAATGAGCAGTTCTTC.

This chain joins TRBV18 and TRBJ2-2; D is possibly TRBD1 (6 bases). CDR3 length: 16 amino acids. Germline lookup yields CDR1 KGHSH and CDR2 LQKENI. V was trimmed by 3 bases and J by 4 bases, leaving 15 bases between them. DNA for the CDR3: TGTGCCAGCTCACCTGACAGGATTCAATCCACCGGGGAGCTGTTTTTT. This gives the protein CASSPDRIQSTGELFF. Complete variable domain (other parts from reference TRBV18 and TRBJ2-2): NAGVMQNPRHLVRRRGQEARLRCSPMKGHSHVYWYRQLPEEGLKFMVYLQKENIIDESGMPKERFSAEFPKEGPSILRIQQVVRGDSAAYFCASSPDRIQSTGELFFGEGSRLTVL.

The chain is built from TRBV3-1 and TRBJ1-6; perhaps TRBD1 as D (5 bases). The CDR3 contains 15 residues. The V end lost 2 bases, the J end lost 3 bases, and 8 bases lay between the germline ends. Per germline, CDR1 LGHDT and CDR2 YNNKEL (reference sequence). The CDR3 is CASSQNGHYNSPLHF. CDR3 DNA: TGTGCCAGCAGCCAAAACGGACACTATAATTCACCCCTCCACTTT.

This clonotype was recorded many times. The V gene is TRBV5-1, the J gene TRBJ2-3, with TRBD2 as a possible D gene (5 bases). Germline V gene lookup returns CDR1 SGHRS and CDR2 YFSETQ. The CDR3 runs 14 residues. V lost 0 bases, J lost 2 bases, and 7 bases lay in between. CDR3 loop: CASSLVGVTDTQYF. The CDR3 nucleotides are TGCGCCAGCAGCTTGGTGGGAGTCACAGATACGCAGTATTTT. The complete variable domain, with remaining parts taken from reference TRBV5-1 and TRBJ2-3, reads KAGVTQTPRYLIKTRGQQVTLSCSPISGHRSVSWYQQTPGQGLQFLFEYFSETQRNKGNFPGRFSGRQFSNSRSEMNVSTLELGDSALYLCASSLVGVTDTQYFGPGTRLTVL.

This clonotype came up many times. The chain employs TRBV5-1 and TRBJ2-5; D possibly corresponds to TRBD1 (7 bases). V was pared by 0 bases and J by 4 bases, with 16 bases between. The CDR3 consists of 16 residues. Germline assignment: CDR1 SGHRS and CDR2 YFSETQ. The CDR3 sequence is CASSLEAGGRGETQYF. The CDR3 coding sequence is TGCGCCAGCAGCTTGGAGGCAGGGGGGCGCGGAGAGACCCAGTACTTC. The whole variable domain, filled in from reference TRBV5-1 and TRBJ2-5, reads KAGVTQTPRYLIKTRGQQVTLSCSPISGHRSVSWYQQTPGQGLQFLFEYFSETQRNKGNFPGRFSGRQFSNSRSEMNVSTLELGDSALYLCASSLEAGGRGETQYFGPGTRLLVL.

This clonotype was seen repeatedly, ten times or more. The chain has TRBV3-1 and TRBJ2-7; 7 bases are shared with TRBD1. Germline V lookup: CDR1 LGHDT, CDR2 YNNKEL (reference sequence). There are 13 residues in the CDR3. The J segment lost 7 bases and the V segment lost 3 bases, leaving 6 bases of the junction unmatched. The CDR3 region has the DNA TGTGCCAGCAGCCATCTTGACAGGGAGGAGCAGTACTTC. As protein: CASSHLDREEQYF.

This clonotype was picked up many times. The chain carries TRBV12-3 or TRBV12-4 and TRBJ2-5, with 16 bases matching TRBD2. The CDR3 totals 17 residues. The trim removed 6 bases at V and 5 bases at J, leaving 9 bases unmatched. DNA of the CDR3: TGTGCCAGCAGCCCCGGGACTAGCGGGGGGGCTTTGGAGACCCAGTACTTC. Its translation is CASSPGTSGGALETQYF.

About this clonotype itself: One base away lies a much larger clone, so this may be a sequencing read error. The V gene is TRBV4-3, the J gene TRBJ2-3, with D perhaps being TRBD1 or TRBD2 (7 bases each). V was cut by 0 bases and J by 8 bases, with 24 bases left in between. CDR1 is LGHNA and CDR2 is YSLEER in the germline V gene. The CDR3 is 18 residues long. The CDR3 sequence: CASSQEGGGTALAVTQYF. DNA for the CDR3: TGCGCCAGCAGCCAAGAAGGGGGGGGGACAGCTTTGGCAGTTACGCAGTATTTT.

On this clonotype itself: At one end, the junction sequence differs from germline, possibly due to a read error. The chain joins TRBV11-2 to TRBJ2-3, with 11 nucleotides matching TRBD2. CDR1 SGHAT and CDR2 FQNNGV come from the germline V gene. The CDR3 contains 17 residues. CDR3 in amino acids: CASSSNSGGAHLDAQYF. The DNA for the CDR3 is TGTGCCAGCAGCTCCAATAGCGGGGGGGCTCATTTAGATGCGCAGTATTTT.

The V gene is TRBV5-1, the J gene TRBJ2-5; 8 bases agree with TRBD2. The CDR3 is 19 amino acids. The V and J ends lost 0 bases and 1 base, in that order; junction bases with no gene match: 14. CDR1 is SGHRS, CDR2 YFSETQ, per germline. DNA for the CDR3: TGCGCCAGCAGCTTGGTCGTGGCTAGCGGGTTGCAGCCCCAAGAGACCCAGTACTTC. The encoded protein is CASSLVVASGLQPQETQYF.

This clonotype was observed at least ten times. This rearrangement joins TRBV20-1 to TRBJ2-5; no clear D. V was cut by 4 bases and J by 4 bases, with 10 bases left in between. Per the germline V gene, CDR1 is DFQATT and CDR2 is SNEGSKA (reference sequence). The CDR3 has 12 residues. The CDR3 sequence is CSANPRGETQYF. CDR3 sequence (DNA): TGCAGTGCTAATCCCCGAGGAGAGACCCAGTACTTC.

This clonotype was counted ten times or more. This chain connects TRBV6-2 or TRBV6-3 to TRBJ1-1, with a weak D call TRBD1 (5 bases). The germline V gene encodes CDR1 MNHEY and CDR2 SVGEGT. Trimming took 6 bases from V and 4 from J, leaving 15 bases between them. This CDR3 spans 14 amino acids. CDR3 coding DNA: TGTGCCAGCAGAGGTAGGGGAAGGCCCACTGAAGCTTTCTTT. Translated: CASRGRGRPTEAFF.

In the case of this clonotype: The germline gene is not matched at one end of the junction; a read error may be the cause. The chain carries TRBV19 and TRBJ1-4; D is uncertain. Germline V gene sequence: CDR1 LNHDA, CDR2 SQIVND (reference sequence). The CDR3 extends over 12 amino acids. CDR3 sequence reads: CRKTATNEKRFF. Written as DNA, the CDR3 is TGTAGGAAGACTGCTACTAATGAAAAACGGTTTTTT.

This clonotype was counted ten times or more. The chain links TRBV4-2 to TRBJ2-1; 9 bases match TRBD2. The CDR3 has 17 amino acids. Per germline, CDR1 LGHNA and CDR2 YNFKEQ. V lost 1 base and J lost 0; bases outside the gene matches: 4. CDR3 DNA: TGTGCCAGCAGCCAAGCCCAACTAGCGGGCTCCTACAATGAGCAGTTCTTC. The encoded protein is CASSQAQLAGSYNEQFF.

The rearrangement joins TRBV24-1 to TRBJ2-7; D is possibly TRBD2 (5 bases). Germline V gives CDR1 KGHDR, CDR2 SFDVKD. This CDR3 has 15 amino acids. With 5 bases removed from V and 0 bases from J, the gap between germline ends came to 13 bases. CDR3 sequence (DNA): TGTGCCACCAGTGGTCCCCGGGAAAGCTCCTACGAGCAGTACTTC. This sequence encodes CATSGPRESSYEQYF.

The rearrangement links TRBV5-1 to TRBJ1-1, with D unclear. Trimming pared 0 bases from V and 4 bases from J, leaving 7 bases between. CDR1 and CDR2 from the germline V gene are SGHRS and YFSETQ. This CDR3 region has 13 residues. The CDR3 loop is CASSLADFTEAFF. CDR3 in DNA: TGCGCCAGCAGCTTGGCGGATTTCACTGAAGCTTTCTTT.

This clonotype was seen at least ten times. The chain employs TRBV7-9 and TRBJ1-1; TRBD1 matches 9 bases. The ends lost 5 bases at V and 0 bases at J; junction bases unmatched: 4. The CDR3 totals 15 residues. The germline gives CDR1 SEHNR, CDR2 FQNEAQ (reference sequence). The CDR3 here is CASSPGQGMNTEAFF. CDR3 DNA: TGTGCCAGCAGCCCTGGACAGGGGATGAACACTGAAGCTTTCTTT.

This clonotype was seen only a few times. The rearrangement links TRBV7-9 to TRBJ1-2, with D hard to call. The V end lost 2 bases, the J end lost 3 bases, and 10 bases lay between the germline ends. Germline V gene data show CDR1 as SEHNR and CDR2 as FQNEAQ (reference sequence). There are 14 residues in the CDR3. CDR3 protein: CASSLTVADYGYTF. The CDR3 DNA is TGTGCCAGCAGCTTAACCGTGGCAGACTATGGCTACACCTTC.

As to this clonotype: A single base separates this from a much larger clone, so it may be a read error. The chain couples TRBV20-1 to TRBJ2-5; TRBD1 is a possible D gene (6 bases). The end of the DNA aligns better with TRBJ2-7, so the J call may be wrong. Germline V CDR1 and CDR2: DFQATT, SNEGSKA (reference sequence). The CDR3 consists of 14 residues. The CDR3 region is CSARDGDRCNEQYF. DNA of the CDR3: TGCAGTGCTAGAGACGGTGACAGGTGCAACGAGCAGTACTTC.

The CDR3 is CAWSPEFVTGISSHYGYTF. The CDR3 nucleotides are TGTGCCTGGAGTCCGGAGTTCGTGACAGGGATCTCATCCCACTATGGCTACACCTTC. The chain links TRBV30 to TRBJ1-2; 7 nucleotides line up with TRBD1. The CDR3 is 19 amino acids. V gave up 2 bases and J gave up 3 bases; unmatched junction bases: 21. Germline CDR1 reads GTSNPN; CDR2 reads SVGIG (reference sequence).